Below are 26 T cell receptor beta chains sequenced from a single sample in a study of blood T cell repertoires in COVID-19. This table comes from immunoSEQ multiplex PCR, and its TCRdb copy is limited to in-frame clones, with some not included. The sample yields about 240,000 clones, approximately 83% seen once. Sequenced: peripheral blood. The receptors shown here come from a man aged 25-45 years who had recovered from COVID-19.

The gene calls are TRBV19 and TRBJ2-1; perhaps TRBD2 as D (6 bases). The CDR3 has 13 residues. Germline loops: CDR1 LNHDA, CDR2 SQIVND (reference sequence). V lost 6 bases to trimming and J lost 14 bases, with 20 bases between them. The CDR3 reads CASRKESGTGEFF. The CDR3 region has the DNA TGTGCCAGTAGAAAAGAATCCGGGACTGGGGAGTTCTTC.

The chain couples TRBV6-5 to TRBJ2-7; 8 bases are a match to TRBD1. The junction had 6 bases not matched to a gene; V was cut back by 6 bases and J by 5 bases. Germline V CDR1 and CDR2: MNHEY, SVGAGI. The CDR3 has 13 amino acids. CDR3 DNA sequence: TGTGCCAGCAGGTACGACAGGGGCCACGAGCAGTACTTC. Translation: CASRYDRGHEQYF.

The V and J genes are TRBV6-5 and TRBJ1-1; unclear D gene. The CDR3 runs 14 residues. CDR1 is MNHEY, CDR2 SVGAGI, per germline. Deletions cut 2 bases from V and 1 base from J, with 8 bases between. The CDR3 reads CASSYSLENTEAFF. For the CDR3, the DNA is TGTGCCAGCAGTTACAGTTTAGAGAACACTGAAGCTTTCTTT.

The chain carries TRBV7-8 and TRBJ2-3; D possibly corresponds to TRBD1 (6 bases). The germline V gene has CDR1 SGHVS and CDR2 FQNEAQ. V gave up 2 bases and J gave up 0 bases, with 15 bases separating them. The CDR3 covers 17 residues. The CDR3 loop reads CASSLNPRGSSTDTQYF. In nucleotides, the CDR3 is TGTGCCAGCAGCTTAAACCCCAGGGGTTCTAGCACAGATACGCAGTATTTT. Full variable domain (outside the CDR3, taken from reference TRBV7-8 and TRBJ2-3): GAGVSQSPRYKVAKRGQDVALRCDPISGHVSLFWYQQALGQGPEFLTYFQNEAQLDKSGLPSDRFFAERPEGSVSTLKIQRTQQEDSAVYLCASSLNPRGSSTDTQYFGPGTRLTVL.

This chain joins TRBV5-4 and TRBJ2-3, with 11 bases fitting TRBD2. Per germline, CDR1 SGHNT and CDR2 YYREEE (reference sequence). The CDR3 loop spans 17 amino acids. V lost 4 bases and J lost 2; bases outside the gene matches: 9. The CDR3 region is CASSLQLAGALTDTQYF. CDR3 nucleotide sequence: TGTGCCAGCAGCCTGCAACTAGCGGGGGCCCTCACAGATACGCAGTATTTT.

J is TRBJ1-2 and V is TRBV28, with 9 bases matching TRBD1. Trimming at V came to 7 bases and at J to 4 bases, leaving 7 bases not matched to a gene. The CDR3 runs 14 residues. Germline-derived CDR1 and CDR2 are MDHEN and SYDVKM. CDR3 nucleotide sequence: TGTGCCAGCATAGGGTCGGGACAGGGCTATGGCTACACCTTC. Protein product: CASIGSGQGYGYTF.

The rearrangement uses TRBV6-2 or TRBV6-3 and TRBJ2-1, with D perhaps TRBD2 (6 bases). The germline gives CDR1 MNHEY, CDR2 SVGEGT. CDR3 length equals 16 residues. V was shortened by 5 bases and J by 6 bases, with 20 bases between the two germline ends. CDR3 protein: CASSDLRGSGLNEQFF. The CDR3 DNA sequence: TGTGCCAGCAGTGACCTTCGGGGTAGCGGACTCAATGAGCAGTTCTTC.

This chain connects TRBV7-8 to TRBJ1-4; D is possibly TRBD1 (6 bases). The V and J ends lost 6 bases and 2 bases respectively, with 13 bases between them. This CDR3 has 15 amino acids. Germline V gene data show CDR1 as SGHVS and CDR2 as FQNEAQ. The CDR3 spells CASSPRGATNEKLFF. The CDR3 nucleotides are TGTGCCAGCAGTCCGCGGGGGGCGACTAATGAAAAACTGTTTTTT.

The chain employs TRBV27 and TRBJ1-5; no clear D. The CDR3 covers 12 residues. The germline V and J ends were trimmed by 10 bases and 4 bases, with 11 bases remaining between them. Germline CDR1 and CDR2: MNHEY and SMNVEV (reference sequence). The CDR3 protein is CATWRPNQPQHF. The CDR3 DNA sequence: TGTGCCACATGGAGACCTAATCAGCCCCAGCATTTT.

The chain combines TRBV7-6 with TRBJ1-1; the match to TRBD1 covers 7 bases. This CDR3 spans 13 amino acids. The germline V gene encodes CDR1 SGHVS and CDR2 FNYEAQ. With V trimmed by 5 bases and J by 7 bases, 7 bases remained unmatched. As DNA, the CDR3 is TGTGCCAGCAGCGGCAACAGGGGCAGTGAAGCTTTCTTT. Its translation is CASSGNRGSEAFF.

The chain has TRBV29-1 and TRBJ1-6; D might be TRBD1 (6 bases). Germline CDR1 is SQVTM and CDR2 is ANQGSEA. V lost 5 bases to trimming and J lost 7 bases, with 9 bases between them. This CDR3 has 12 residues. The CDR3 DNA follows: TGCAGCGTTAGGCAGGGGAATTCACCCCTCCACTTT. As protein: CSVRQGNSPLHF. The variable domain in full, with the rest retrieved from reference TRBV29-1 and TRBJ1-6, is SAVISQKPSRDICQRGTSLTIQCQVDSQVTMMFWYRQQPGQSLTLIATANQGSEATYESGFVIDKFPISRPNLTFSTLTVSNMSPEDSSIYLCSVRQGNSPLHFGNGTRLTVT.

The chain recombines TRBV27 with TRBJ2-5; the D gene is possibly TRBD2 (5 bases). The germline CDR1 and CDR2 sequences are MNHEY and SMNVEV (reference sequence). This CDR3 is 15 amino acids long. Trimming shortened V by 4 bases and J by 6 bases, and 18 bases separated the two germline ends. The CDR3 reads CASSSGLPSYKTQYF. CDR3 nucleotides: TGTGCCAGCAGTTCCGGACTTCCTTCCTACAAGACCCAGTACTTC.

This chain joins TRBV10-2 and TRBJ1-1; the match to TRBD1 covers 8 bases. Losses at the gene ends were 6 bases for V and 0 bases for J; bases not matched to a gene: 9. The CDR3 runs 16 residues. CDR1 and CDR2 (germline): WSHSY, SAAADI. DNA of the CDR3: TGCGCCAGCAGGGACAGGGCCCTTGCCTTGAACACTGAAGCTTTCTTT. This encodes CASRDRALALNTEAFF.

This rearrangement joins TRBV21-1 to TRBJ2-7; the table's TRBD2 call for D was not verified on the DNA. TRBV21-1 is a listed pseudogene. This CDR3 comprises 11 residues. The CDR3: CASSNRYEQYF. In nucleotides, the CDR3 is TGTGCCAGCAGCAATCGTTACGAGCAGTACTTC.

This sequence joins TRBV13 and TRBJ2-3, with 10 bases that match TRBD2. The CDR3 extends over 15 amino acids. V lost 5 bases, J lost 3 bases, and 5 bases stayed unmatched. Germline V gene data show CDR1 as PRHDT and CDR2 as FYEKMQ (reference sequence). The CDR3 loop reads CASSAVAGGTDTQYF. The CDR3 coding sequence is TGTGCCAGCAGCGCCGTAGCGGGGGGTACAGATACGCAGTATTTT.

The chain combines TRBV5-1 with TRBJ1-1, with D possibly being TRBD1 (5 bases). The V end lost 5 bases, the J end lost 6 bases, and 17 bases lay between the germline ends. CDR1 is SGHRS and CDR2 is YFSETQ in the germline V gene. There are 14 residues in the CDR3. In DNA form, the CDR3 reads TGCGCCAGCAGTCCAGCTGGGGGGACCGCTGAAGCTTTCTTT. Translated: CASSPAGGTAEAFF.

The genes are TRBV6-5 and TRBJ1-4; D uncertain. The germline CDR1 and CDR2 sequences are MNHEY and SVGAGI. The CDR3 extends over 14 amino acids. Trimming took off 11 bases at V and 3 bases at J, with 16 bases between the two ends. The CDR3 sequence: CAAGSGGANEKLFF. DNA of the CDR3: TGTGCCGCGGGGTCCGGTGGAGCTAATGAAAAACTGTTTTTT.

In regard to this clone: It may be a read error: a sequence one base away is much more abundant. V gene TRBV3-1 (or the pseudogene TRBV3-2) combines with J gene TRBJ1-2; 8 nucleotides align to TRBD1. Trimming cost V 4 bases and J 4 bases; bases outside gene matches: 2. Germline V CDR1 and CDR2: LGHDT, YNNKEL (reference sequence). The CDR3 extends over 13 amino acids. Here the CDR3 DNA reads TGTGCCAGCAGCCTAGGACAGGGCTATGGCTACACCTTC. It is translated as CASSLGQGYGYTF.

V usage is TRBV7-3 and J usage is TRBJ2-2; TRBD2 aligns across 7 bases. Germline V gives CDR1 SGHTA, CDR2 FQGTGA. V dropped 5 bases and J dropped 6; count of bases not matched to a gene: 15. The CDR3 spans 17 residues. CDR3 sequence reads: CASSTSGMRGSSGELFF. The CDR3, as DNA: TGTGCCAGCAGCACAAGTGGAATGCGGGGGTCGTCCGGGGAGCTGTTTTTT.

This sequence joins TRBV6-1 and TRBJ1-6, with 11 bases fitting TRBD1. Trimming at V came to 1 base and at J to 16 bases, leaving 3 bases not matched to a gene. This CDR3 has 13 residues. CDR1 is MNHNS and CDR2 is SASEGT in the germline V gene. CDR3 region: CASSEGDRGTLHF. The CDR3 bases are TGTGCCAGCAGTGAAGGGGACAGGGGGACTCTCCACTTT.

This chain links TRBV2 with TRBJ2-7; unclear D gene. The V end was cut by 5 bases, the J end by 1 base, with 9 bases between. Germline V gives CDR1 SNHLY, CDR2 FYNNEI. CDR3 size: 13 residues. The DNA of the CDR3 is TGTGCCAGCAGTACAGCAAGATCCTACGAGCAGTACTTC. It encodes CASSTARSYEQYF. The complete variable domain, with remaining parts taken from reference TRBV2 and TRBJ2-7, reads EPEVTQTPSHQVTQMGQEVILRCVPISNHLYFYWYRQILGQKVEFLVSFYNNEISEKSEIFDDQFSVERPDGSNFTLKIRSTKLEDSAMYFCASSTARSYEQYFGPGTRLTVT.

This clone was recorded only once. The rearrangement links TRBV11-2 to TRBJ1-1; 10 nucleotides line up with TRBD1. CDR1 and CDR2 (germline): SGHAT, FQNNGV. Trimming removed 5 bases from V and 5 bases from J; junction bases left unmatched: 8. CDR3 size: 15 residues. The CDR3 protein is CASSHLDRGRTEAFF. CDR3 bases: TGTGCCAGCAGCCATTTGGACAGGGGGAGGACTGAAGCTTTCTTT.

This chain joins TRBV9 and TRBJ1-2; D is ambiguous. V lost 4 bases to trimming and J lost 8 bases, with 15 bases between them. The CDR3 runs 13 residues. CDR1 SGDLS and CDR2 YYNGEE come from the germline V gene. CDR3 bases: TGTGCCAGCAGCCGTGCGGTATCATTCGGCTACACCTTC. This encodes CASSRAVSFGYTF.

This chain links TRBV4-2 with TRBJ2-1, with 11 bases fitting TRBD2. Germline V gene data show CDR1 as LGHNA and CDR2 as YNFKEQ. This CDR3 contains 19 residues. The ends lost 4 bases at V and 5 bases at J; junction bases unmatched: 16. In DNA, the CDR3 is TGTGCCAGCAGCCTCGGCTTTGTTGGGCCTAGCGGGGGGAACAATGAGCAGTTCTTC. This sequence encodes CASSLGFVGPSGGNNEQFF.

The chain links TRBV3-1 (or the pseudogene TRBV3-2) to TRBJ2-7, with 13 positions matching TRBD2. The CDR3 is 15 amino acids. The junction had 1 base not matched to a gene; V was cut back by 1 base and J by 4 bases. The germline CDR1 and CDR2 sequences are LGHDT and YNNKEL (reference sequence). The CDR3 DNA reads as TGTGCCAGCAGCCAAGGACTAGCGGGGGGTTACGAGCAGTACGTC. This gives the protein CASSQGLAGGYEQYV.

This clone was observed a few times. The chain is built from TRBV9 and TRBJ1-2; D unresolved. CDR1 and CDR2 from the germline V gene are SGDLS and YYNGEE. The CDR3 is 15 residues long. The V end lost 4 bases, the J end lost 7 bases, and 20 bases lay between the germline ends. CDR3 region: CASSTEEAPYGGYTF. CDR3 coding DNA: TGTGCCAGCAGCACCGAGGAAGCCCCCTACGGTGGCTACACCTTC.